This entry concerns a single TCR beta chain. This specimen belongs to a study of blood T cell repertoires in COVID-19. Study context: Researchers got acute and convalescent COVID-19 samples from the United States, Italy and Spain. Sample material is recorded as cDNA or gDNA derived from T cells, B-cell-depleted T cells, or PBMCs.

Per the authors' pipeline: Amplification from reference gene primers served as the basis for estimated nucleated cell counts. Measured with immunoSEQ multiplex PCR; TCRdb has only the in-frame clones, and not every one. V, J and clone size reflect that table, while D and trimming were determined from the DNA. The repertoire consists of roughly 130,000 clones, with around 87% occurring once and the leading ten covering less than 4.5%. Germline V gene data show CDR1 as SGDLS and CDR2 as YYNGEE. Trimming took 3 bases from V and 2 from J, leaving 12 bases between them. The CDR3 runs 15 residues. The rearrangement joins TRBV9 to TRBJ1-5; a weak D match, TRBD1 (6 bases). The sample taken for sequencing was peripheral blood. This receptor was obtained from an older woman with acute or convalescent COVID-19. CDR3 nucleotide sequence: TGTGCCAGCAGCGCCACAGGGCAGCGCAATCAGCCCCAGCATTTT. Translation gives CASSATGQRNQPQHF. The whole variable domain, remainder taken from reference TRBV9 and TRBJ1-5, is DSGVTQTPKHLITATGQRVTLRCSPRSGDLSVYWYQQSLDQGLQFLIQYYNGEERAKGNILERFSAQQFPDLHSELNLSSLELGDSALYFCASSATGQRNQPQHFGDGTRLSIL.